Listed here are 11 T cell receptor beta chains from one sample, sequenced in a study of T cell changes during pregnancy in multiple sclerosis. Produced via immunoSEQ multiplex PCR; TCRdb's table is partial and in-frame only. The table records 25,000 to 30,000 clones, approximately 92% of them present only once. The sequencing here drew on CD4+ T cells from peripheral blood mononuclear cells, taken in the first trimester of pregnancy. These receptors were obtained from a female donor with multiple sclerosis, enrolled in a pregnancy study.

The genes are TRBV5-1 and TRBJ2-3, with 7 bases identical to TRBD2. This CDR3 region has 16 residues. Trimming at V came to 1 base and at J to 2 bases, leaving 7 bases not matched to a gene. CDR1 is SGHRS and CDR2 is YFSETQ in the germline V gene. The CDR3, as DNA: TGCGCCAGCAGCTTGATATTGCGGGGGTTCACAGATACGCAGTATTTT. Amino acids: CASSLILRGFTDTQYF.

The V gene is TRBV2, the J gene TRBJ1-1; 9 bases are a match to TRBD1. The CDR3 runs 16 residues. Germline trimming cut 8 bases from V and 1 base from J; bases unmatched to any gene: 11. The germline gives CDR1 SNHLY, CDR2 FYNNEI. This chain's CDR3 is CASFYRGLLKNTEAFF. The DNA for the CDR3 is TGTGCCAGCTTTTACAGGGGGCTGTTAAAGAACACTGAAGCTTTCTTT.

The chain employs TRBV5-4 and TRBJ2-1, with D unresolved. In germline, CDR1 is SGHNT, CDR2 YYREEE (reference sequence). The CDR3 runs to 13 residues. V shed 0 bases and J shed 4 bases, with 5 bases lying between them. This CDR3 is CASSLASYNEQFF. CDR3 nucleotide sequence: TGTGCCAGCAGCTTGGCTAGTTACAATGAGCAGTTCTTC.

The chain recombines TRBV2 with TRBJ1-2; perhaps TRBD1 as D (6 bases). Trimming cost V 6 bases and J 2 bases, with 16 bases left between them. This CDR3 is 15 amino acids long. In germline, CDR1 is SNHLY, CDR2 FYNNEI. CDR3 sequence (DNA): TGTGCCAGCAGGCCTCGGACAGACCGAAACTATGGCTACACCTTC. Translation gives CASRPRTDRNYGYTF.

V usage is TRBV18 and J usage is TRBJ2-3; the match to TRBD1 covers 8 bases. CDR3 size: 17 residues. The V gene's germline CDR1 is KGHSH and CDR2 LQKENI. Germline trimming cut 0 bases from V and 6 bases from J; bases unmatched to any gene: 11. CDR3 in amino acids: CASSPPRSRGREDTQYF. CDR3 in DNA: TGTGCCAGCTCACCACCGCGTTCCAGGGGGCGCGAGGATACGCAGTATTTT.

The chain is built from TRBV11-2 and TRBJ1-1, with D perhaps matching TRBD1 (6 bases). Trimming took off 4 bases at V and 8 bases at J, with 14 bases between the two ends. This CDR3 comprises 13 residues. CDR1 SGHAT and CDR2 FQNNGV come from the germline V gene. The CDR3 loop is CASSSRLGAEAFF. For the CDR3, the DNA is TGTGCCAGCAGCTCCCGACTGGGGGCGGAAGCTTTCTTT.

This chain connects TRBV2 to TRBJ2-1; D might be TRBD2 (6 bases). From germline, CDR1 is SNHLY and CDR2 FYNNEI. There are 15 residues in the CDR3. V lost 6 bases and J 7 bases, leaving 19 bases between the germline ends. The CDR3 DNA reads TGTGCCAGCAGGGCGCGTGGGGCTAGCGTGAATGAGCAGTTCTTC. This sequence encodes CASRARGASVNEQFF.

This chain links TRBV30 with TRBJ2-7; 12 bases are shared with TRBD2. Germline V gene lookup returns CDR1 GTSNPN and CDR2 SVGIG (reference sequence). The CDR3 loop spans 14 amino acids. The V and J ends lost 4 bases and 5 bases, in that order; junction bases with no gene match: 6. CDR3 DNA sequence: TGTGCCTGGACCCTAGCGGGGGGGCTGGACGAGCAGTACTTC. Translating gives CAWTLAGGLDEQYF.

The chain joins TRBV29-1 to TRBJ2-5; 9 bases agree with TRBD2. With 3 bases clipped from V and 3 bases from J, the junction kept 5 bases outside the gene matches. Germline lookup yields CDR1 SQVTM and CDR2 ANQGSEA. This CDR3 comprises 14 residues. CDR3 DNA sequence: TGCAGCGTTGACGGCGGGGGGGCTAAAGAGACCCAGTACTTC. It yields the protein CSVDGGGAKETQYF.

This chain connects TRBV5-1 to TRBJ2-3; TRBD2 is a possible D gene (6 bases). The CDR3 covers 14 residues. Germline V lookup: CDR1 SGHRS, CDR2 YFSETQ. V gave up 0 bases and J gave up 1 base, with 6 bases separating them. The CDR3 reads CASSLGGGTDTQYF. The CDR3 nucleotides are TGCGCCAGCAGCTTGGGGGGGGGCACAGATACGCAGTATTTT.

The genes are TRBV5-6 and TRBJ2-7; possible D gene TRBD1, 6 bases. V lost 4 bases and J lost 2, with 19 bases in between. The CDR3 extends over 16 amino acids. Per germline, CDR1 SGHDT and CDR2 YYEEEE. The chain's CDR3 is CASSNINRDLTYEQYF. The CDR3 coding sequence is TGTGCCAGCAGCAATATCAACAGGGACCTAACCTACGAGCAGTACTTC. The entire variable domain, with the rest obtained from reference TRBV5-6 and TRBJ2-7, is as follows: DAGVTQSPTHLIKTRGQQVTLRCSPKSGHDTVSWYQQALGQGPQFIFQYYEEEERQRGNFPDRFSGHQFPNYSSELNVNALLLGDSALYLCASSNINRDLTYEQYFGPGTRLTVT.